Below, 17 T cell receptor beta chains from the same sample are listed, as sequenced in a study of vaccination and CD4 T cells after COVID-19. Treatment denoted: roughly ten-day PBMC culture with coronavirus spike peptide pools or control peptides (ViraFEST assay). Antigens of these TCRs are unknown. Oncomine TCR Beta short-read sequencing was applied to DNA from cultured CD4+ T cells. TCRdb independently ran MiXCR on the PCR reads; one entry per CDR3 protein. The data contain about 15,000 distinct CDR3 sequences, nearly 80% of them seen just once; the ten biggest clones take up 8% to 10%. This sample comprised CD4+ T cells from blood, cultured in vitro, obtained after SARS-CoV-2 vaccination. The receptor set was obtained from a human donor who received a COVID-19 vaccine.

The chain is built from TRBV6-1 and TRBJ1-2; 8 positions agree with TRBD1. The CDR3 runs 13 residues. Per germline, CDR1 MNHNS and CDR2 SASEGT. J lost 5 bases, V lost 6 bases, and 5 bases had no gene match. CDR3 protein: CASSDTGGYGYTF. DNA for the CDR3: TGTGCCAGCAGCGATACAGGGGGGTATGGCTACACCTTC.

The chain joins TRBV25-1 to TRBJ1-6; possible D gene TRBD1, 5 bases. The length of the CDR3 is 15 residues. CDR1 and CDR2 from the germline V gene are MGHDK and SYGVNS. Trimming stripped 2 bases from V and 7 bases from J, with 12 bases between. This CDR3 is CASSEQGLRNSPLHF. DNA of the CDR3: TGTGCCAGCAGTGAACAGGGTTTGAGGAATTCACCCCTCCACTTT.

This clonotype was seen only once. This chain's CDR3 is CASSLRGTDTQYF. The CDR3 DNA reads TGTGCCAGCAGTTTAAGGGGCACAGATACGCAGTATTTT. The chain is built from TRBV27 and TRBJ2-3; the D is unclear. Germline lookup yields CDR1 MNHEY and CDR2 SMNVEV (reference sequence). The CDR3 consists of 13 residues. V was cut by 2 bases and J by 1 base, with 4 bases left in between.

The chain combines TRBV28 with TRBJ1-5; weak D call: TRBD1 (5 bases). CDR1 and CDR2 from the germline V gene are MDHEN and SYDVKM. V was cut by 7 bases and J by 6 bases, with 19 bases left in between. The CDR3 extends over 15 amino acids. The CDR3 bases are TGTGCCAGCAACTTAGGGGACGGGGTAGGTCAGCCCCAGCATTTT. Its protein is CASNLGDGVGQPQHF.

This chain uses TRBV12-3 or TRBV12-4 with TRBJ2-2, with D uncertain. V lost 5 bases, J lost 10 bases, and 8 bases lay in between. The CDR3 runs to 11 residues. In nucleotides, the CDR3 is TGTGCCAGCAGTCGGTTGGAGGAGCTGTTTTTT. Residues: CASSRLEELFF.

The chain joins TRBV30 to TRBJ1-1; 7 nucleotides align to TRBD1. V lost 7 bases and J lost 1; bases outside the gene matches: 12. In germline, CDR1 is GTSNPN, CDR2 SVGIG (reference sequence). This CDR3 spans 15 amino acids. CDR3: CASRLQGVGNTEAFF. For the CDR3, the DNA is TGTGCCTCCAGACTTCAGGGGGTTGGGAACACTGAAGCTTTCTTT.

The CDR3 DNA follows: TGTGCCAGCCAAAGGGGCCTAGTCGGGGAGCTGTTTTTT. Its protein is CASQRGLVGELFF. The gene calls are TRBV2 and TRBJ2-2, with D possibly being TRBD1 (5 bases). The CDR3 is 13 amino acids. V was clipped by 8 bases and J by 7 bases, with 14 bases between them. The germline V gene has CDR1 SNHLY and CDR2 FYNNEI. The variable domain in full, with the rest retrieved from reference TRBV2 and TRBJ2-2, is EPEVTQTPSHQVTQMGQEVILRCVPISNHLYFYWYRQILGQKVEFLVSFYNNEISEKSEIFDDQFSVERPDGSNFTLKIRSTKLEDSAMYFCASQRGLVGELFFGEGSRLTVL.

V is TRBV19 and J is TRBJ1-5, with 8 bases identical to TRBD1. After removal of 2 bases from V and 2 bases from J, the junction contained 5 bases not matched to a gene. CDR1 is LNHDA and CDR2 is SQIVND in the germline V gene (reference sequence). CDR3 length: 16 amino acids. CDR3 sequence (DNA): TGTGCCAGTAGTATAATTCCGGGACAGGGCAATCAGCCCCAGCATTTT. It encodes CASSIIPGQGNQPQHF.

The chain uses TRBV7-3 and TRBJ1-6, with 12 nucleotides matching TRBD1. This CDR3 is built from 15 residues. The junction had 3 bases not matched to a gene; V was cut back by 5 bases and J by 7 bases. The germline V gene encodes CDR1 SGHTA and CDR2 FQGTGA. The DNA of the CDR3 is TGTGCCAGCAGCCAGGGACAGGGGGCGAATTCACCCCTCCACTTT. It codes for CASSQGQGANSPLHF.

The chain combines TRBV30 with TRBJ1-2, with TRBD1 matching 7 bases. The ends lost 2 bases at V and 8 bases at J; junction bases unmatched: 8. This CDR3 spans 13 amino acids. Germline CDR1 GTSNPN, CDR2 SVGIG (reference sequence). Here the CDR3 reads CAWSYGTADGYTF. The CDR3 region has the DNA TGTGCCTGGAGTTACGGGACAGCCGACGGCTACACCTTC. The entire variable domain, with the rest obtained from reference TRBV30 and TRBJ1-2, is as follows: SQTIHQWPATLVQPVGSPLSLECTVEGTSNPNLYWYRQAAGRGLQLLFYSVGIGQISSEVPQNLSASRPQDRQFILSSKKLLLSDSGFYLCAWSYGTADGYTFGSGTRLTVV.

This clonotype was observed a handful of times. The CDR3 region is CSARLQGRETQYF. The CDR3, as DNA: TGCAGTGCTAGATTACAGGGGCGAGAGACCCAGTACTTC. The chain links TRBV20-1 to TRBJ2-5; 7 positions agree with TRBD1. The V gene's germline CDR1 is DFQATT and CDR2 SNEGSKA (reference sequence). Germline trimming cut 2 bases from V and 4 bases from J; bases unmatched to any gene: 4. The CDR3 length is 13 residues.

V and J are TRBV12-3 or TRBV12-4 and TRBJ2-3; D gene unclear. The V and J ends lost 8 bases and 4 bases respectively, with 7 bases between them. This CDR3 contains 11 residues. The CDR3 is CASRVADTQYF. CDR3 bases: TGTGCCAGCCGAGTTGCAGATACGCAGTATTTT.

This sequence joins TRBV12-3 or TRBV12-4 and TRBJ1-5; D remains unclear. CDR3 length: 16 amino acids. Trimming cost V 3 bases and J 0 bases, with 12 bases left between them. Here the CDR3 reads CASSFIASHSNQPQHF. CDR3 coding DNA: TGTGCCAGCAGTTTTATCGCGTCGCATAGCAATCAGCCCCAGCATTTT.

This clonotype appeared a few times. Written as DNA, the CDR3 is TGTGCCAGCAGGGGGGACAGGAACACCGGGGAGCTGTTTTTT. Amino acids: CASRGDRNTGELFF. The chain employs TRBV2 and TRBJ2-2; 7 bases agree with TRBD1. The CDR3 spans 14 residues. J lost 1 base, V lost 6 bases, and 2 bases had no gene match. Germline loops: CDR1 SNHLY, CDR2 FYNNEI.

This chain links TRBV10-3 with TRBJ1-6; D is undetermined. V was pared by 9 bases and J by 6 bases, with 9 bases between. The length of the CDR3 is 12 residues. In germline, CDR1 is ENHRY, CDR2 SYGVKD. CDR3 region: CAIRTGNSPLHF. CDR3 bases: TGTGCCATACGGACGGGTAATTCACCCCTCCACTTT.

The CDR3 here is CASSEVDGRTGELFF. As DNA, the CDR3 is TGTGCCAGCAGTGAAGTGGATGGACGGACCGGGGAGCTGTTTTTT. The chain links TRBV2 to TRBJ2-2; D unclear. The CDR3 has 15 residues. CDR1 and CDR2 from the germline V gene are SNHLY and FYNNEI. The V gene lost 1 base and the J gene lost 5 bases, with 11 bases spanning the gap.

As DNA, the CDR3 is TGTGCCAGCTCCTCCTCGTACCAAGAGACCCAGTACTTC. It is translated as CASSSSYQETQYF. The J gene is TRBJ2-5, the V gene TRBV6-1; D ambiguous. Trimming shortened V by 8 bases and J by 0 bases, and 10 bases separated the two germline ends. There are 13 residues in the CDR3. Germline CDR1 reads MNHNS; CDR2 reads SASEGT.